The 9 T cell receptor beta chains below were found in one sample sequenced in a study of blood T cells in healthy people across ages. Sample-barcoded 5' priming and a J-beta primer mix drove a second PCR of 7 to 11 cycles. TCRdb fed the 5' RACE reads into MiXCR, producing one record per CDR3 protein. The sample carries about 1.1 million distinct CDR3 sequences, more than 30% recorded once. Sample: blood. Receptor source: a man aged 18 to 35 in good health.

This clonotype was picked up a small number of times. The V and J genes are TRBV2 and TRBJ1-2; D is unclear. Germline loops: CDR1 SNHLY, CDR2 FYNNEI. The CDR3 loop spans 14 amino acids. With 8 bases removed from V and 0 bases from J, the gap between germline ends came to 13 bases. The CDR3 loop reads CASGPDGTNYGYTF. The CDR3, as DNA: TGTGCCAGCGGGCCCGACGGAACTAACTATGGCTACACCTTC.

The DNA of the CDR3 is TGCGCCAGCAGTACAGGGGGAGGCCGACCTGGAAACACCATATATTTT. Its translation is CASSTGGGRPGNTIYF. V and J are TRBV10-2 and TRBJ1-3; the match to TRBD1 covers 8 bases. The CDR3 length is 16 residues. The germline V gene encodes CDR1 WSHSY and CDR2 SAAADI. The V gene end was trimmed by 5 bases and the J gene end by 2 bases; junction bases not matched to a gene: 8.

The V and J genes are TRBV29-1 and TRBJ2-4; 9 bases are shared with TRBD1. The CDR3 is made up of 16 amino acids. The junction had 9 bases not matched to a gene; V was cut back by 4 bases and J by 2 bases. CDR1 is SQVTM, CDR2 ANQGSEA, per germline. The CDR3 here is CSVAVPGTGSKNIQYF. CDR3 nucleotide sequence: TGCAGCGTTGCCGTTCCGGGGACAGGGTCCAAAAACATTCAGTACTTC.

CDR3 loop: CAISERTENYGYTF. The CDR3, as DNA: TGTGCCATCAGTGAAAGAACGGAAAACTATGGCTACACCTTC. The chain has TRBV10-3 and TRBJ1-2; D unclear. The V end lost 3 bases, the J end lost 2 bases, and 10 bases lay between the germline ends. This CDR3 has 14 amino acids. CDR1 is ENHRY, CDR2 SYGVKD, per germline.

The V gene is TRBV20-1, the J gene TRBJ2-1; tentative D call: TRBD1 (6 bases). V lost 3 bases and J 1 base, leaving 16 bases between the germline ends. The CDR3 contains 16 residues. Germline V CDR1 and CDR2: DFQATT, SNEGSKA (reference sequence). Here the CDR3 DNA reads TGCAGTGCTAGCCTAGACAGGCGTTTATCCTACAATGAGCAGTTCTTC. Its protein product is CSASLDRRLSYNEQFF.

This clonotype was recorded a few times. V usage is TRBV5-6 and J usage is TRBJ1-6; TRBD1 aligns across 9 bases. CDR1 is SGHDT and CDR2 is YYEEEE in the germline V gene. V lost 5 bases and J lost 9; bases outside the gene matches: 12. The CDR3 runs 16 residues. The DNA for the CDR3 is TGTGCCAGCAGTCCCGGGACAGGGATGACCTTTTCACCCCTCCACTTT. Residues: CASSPGTGMTFSPLHF.

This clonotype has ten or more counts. The CDR3 loop reads CASSLVRYNEQFF. DNA for the CDR3: TGTGCCAGCAGCCTCGTCCGATACAATGAGCAGTTCTTC. The chain is built from TRBV27 and TRBJ2-1; the D is unclear. The germline gives CDR1 MNHEY, CDR2 SMNVEV (reference sequence). V lost 6 bases and J lost 4, with 10 bases in between. The CDR3 totals 13 residues.

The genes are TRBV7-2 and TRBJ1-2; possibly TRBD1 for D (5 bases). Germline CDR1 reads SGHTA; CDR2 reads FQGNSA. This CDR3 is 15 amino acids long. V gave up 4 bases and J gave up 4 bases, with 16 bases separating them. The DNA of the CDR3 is TGTGCCAGCAGCTCCCCTGAGATTGGGGCCTATGGCTACACCTTC. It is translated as CASSSPEIGAYGYTF.

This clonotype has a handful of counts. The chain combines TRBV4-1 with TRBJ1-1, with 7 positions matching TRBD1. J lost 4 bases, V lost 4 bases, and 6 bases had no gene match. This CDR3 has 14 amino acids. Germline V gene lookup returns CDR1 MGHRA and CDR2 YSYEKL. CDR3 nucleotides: TGCGCCAGCAGCCCACAGGGGACGGGCACTGAAGCTTTCTTT. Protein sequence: CASSPQGTGTEAFF.